This T cell receptor (beta chain) originates from a study of OX40 agonist ivuxolimab in advanced cancers. Broader study findings: Low normalized T-cell clonal expansion was additionally recorded for some nonresponders. Both CD4+ and CD8+ T cell populations in blood had undergone clonal expansion by week 6 at 0.1 to 3.0 mg/kg. Individuals who were partial responders at 0.1-3.0 mg/kg had clonal expansion that ranked among the lowest.

The repertoire was sequenced with immunoSEQ multiplex PCR; TCRdb's copy has only in-frame clones and lacks some. The sample gives tens of thousands of clones, less than 90% of which show up once; about 0.57% is in the top ten. Patients were excluded for autoimmune disease history or systemic immunosuppression. The germline V gene encodes CDR1 SEHNR and CDR2 FQNEAQ (reference sequence). The CDR3 length is 14 residues. Between the trimmed V and J ends, which lost 5 bases and 4 bases, there was a span of 13 bases. Regarding this clone: Its specificity is not known.

Sequenced here: CD4+ or CD8+ T cells sorted from blood, sampled in a trial of the OX40 agonist ivuxolimab. This chain joins TRBV7-9 and TRBJ2-3; D is possibly TRBD2 (6 bases). This clonotype originated in an adult with an advanced solid tumor such as melanoma, head and neck, liver or kidney cancer. CDR3 in amino acids: CASSKAGPPDTQYF. Here the CDR3 DNA reads TGTGCCAGCAGCAAAGCGGGCCCCCCAGATACGCAGTATTTT. The full variable domain, in which reference TRBV7-9 and TRBJ2-3 provide the parts outside the CDR3, is DTGVSQNPRHKITKRGQNVTFRCDPISEHNRLYWYRQTLGQGPEFLTYFQNEAQLEKSRLLSDRFSAERPKGSFSTLEIQRTEQGDSAMYLCASSKAGPPDTQYFGPGTRLTVL.